The TCR beta chain under discussion was sequenced for a study of type 1 regulatory T cells (dated by TCRdb to the early 2020s). About the investigation overall: The study characterized an in vitro protocol that generated a Tr1-enriched, alloantigen-specific CD4 T cell product named T-allo10. T-allo10 was under clinical evaluation in patients with hematological malignancies receiving allogeneic hematopoietic stem cell transplantation.

T-allo10 cells derived from donors were reported to be host alloantigen-specific and anergic, and to suppress in an alloantigen-specific manner. The germline V gene sets CDR1 to LGHNA and CDR2 to YSLEER. The CDR3 sequence holds 15 residues, the cysteine and phenylalanine included. The retained sequence is limited to the CDR3, 45 bases, with the frame set at the first base. The germline V end is reduced by 1 base and the J end by 7 bases; junction bases left unmatched: 8. TCRdb shows the sequencer as Illumina MiSeq. Clones were called with MiXCR by TCRdb after fastp trimmed the public reads at Q25, and only in-frame beta chains were retained. Rows merge per CDR3 protein into single entries with the most common DNA and genes. Counted in this sample were roughly 67,000 distinct CDR3 sequences; around 57% of them appeared once. Of the sample, 7.6% is held by the ten largest clones. Turning to this clonotype: Its cognate antigen has yet to be identified. Per-nucleotide qualities are absent, and no much larger clonotype sits a single base away.

The TCR sequence derives from a human donor in good health. Sequencing was carried out using cultured T cells, either the whole culture or a sorted T cell fraction (not recorded which). The label giving this sample's cell subset or site can be read as: Tr1-enriched cell product generated in vitro against host alloantigens. The V and J segments used are TRBV4-3 and TRBJ1-2; 8 bases in between match TRBD1. The CDR3 protein sequence reads: CASSQVRAGGSGYTF. The DNA reads TGCGCCAGCAGCCAAGTCCGGGCAGGGGGCTCTGGCTACACCTTC.